What follows are 23 T cell receptor beta chains derived from one specimen sequenced in a study of monozygotic twins with inflammatory bowel disease. TCRdb re-called the 5' RACE reads; one entry per CDR3 protein, DNA not given. Recorded for this sample: 93,000 or so distinct CDR3 sequences. What was sequenced was blood. These receptors were taken from a human donor with ulcerative colitis or Crohn's disease, or a healthy co-twin of an affected twin (not recorded which).

The V call is TRBV7-6, the J call TRBJ2-1; with no DNA, the TCRdb D assignment of TRBD2 cannot be verified. Per germline, CDR1 SGHVS and CDR2 FNYEAQ. The CDR3 length is 13 residues. CDR3 in amino acids: CASRPGLSPEQFF.

V gene TRBV7-2 combines with J gene TRBJ2-3; TCRdb's D gene call, TRBD2, goes unchecked for lack of DNA. Germline V CDR1 and CDR2: SGHTA, FQGNSA. This CDR3 comprises 15 residues. CDR3 region: CASSLAAGLTDTQYF.

The chain carries TRBV12-3 or TRBV12-4 and TRBJ2-7. This CDR3 comprises 15 residues. This chain's CDR3 is CASSLGLVSSYEQYF.

The gene calls are TRBV18 and TRBJ2-7; no DNA is available, so the TRBD2 call from TCRdb remains unchecked. CDR1 and CDR2 (germline): KGHSH, LQKENI. CDR3 size: 15 residues. The CDR3 loop is CASSTTTTLTYEQYF.

This sequence joins TRBV5-1 and TRBJ2-7; no DNA is available, so the TRBD2 call from TCRdb remains unchecked. The CDR3 consists of 14 residues. Germline V CDR1 and CDR2: SGHRS, YFSETQ. This chain's CDR3 is CASSHSSGGYEQYF. Full variable domain (outside the CDR3, taken from reference TRBV5-1 and TRBJ2-7): KAGVTQTPRYLIKTRGQQVTLSCSPISGHRSVSWYQQTPGQGLQFLFEYFSETQRNKGNFPGRFSGRQFSNSRSEMNVSTLELGDSALYLCASSHSSGGYEQYFGPGTRLTVT.

The chain employs TRBV6-2 or TRBV6-3 and TRBJ2-6; absent DNA, TCRdb's TRBD2 call cannot be checked. From germline, CDR1 is MNHEY and CDR2 SVGEGT. The CDR3 loop spans 16 amino acids. This CDR3 is CASTGLKLSGANVLTF.

The chain joins TRBV10-3 to TRBJ2-3; TCRdb proposes TRBD2, but this gene call is untestable without DNA. Germline V lookup: CDR1 ENHRY, CDR2 SYGVKD. This CDR3 comprises 13 residues. This CDR3 is CAISSGAPDTQYF.

The rearrangement links TRBV28 to TRBJ2-7; TCRdb selects TRBD1, and the lack of DNA leaves this call unchecked. Germline V gene data show CDR1 as MDHEN and CDR2 as SYDVKM. The CDR3 is 12 amino acids. This chain's CDR3 is CASSPPRGEQYF.

The V gene is TRBV2, the J gene TRBJ2-2; the D gene TCRdb calls, TRBD1, cannot be checked with no DNA. The CDR3 is made up of 15 amino acids. Germline loops: CDR1 SNHLY, CDR2 FYNNEI. CDR3 in amino acids: CASSDPGQEFGELFF.

The chain recombines TRBV11-2 with TRBJ2-2. Germline V lookup: CDR1 SGHAT, CDR2 FQNNGV. The CDR3 sequence is 14 residues long. The CDR3 loop reads CASSLVSDAGELFF.

This chain links TRBV19 with TRBJ2-1. Germline V lookup: CDR1 LNHDA, CDR2 SQIVND (reference sequence). CDR3 length equals 14 residues. CDR3 protein: CASSMIQINNEQFF.

CDR3 sequence reads: CASSRSLYEQYF. This sequence joins TRBV12-3 or TRBV12-4 and TRBJ2-7. There are 12 residues in the CDR3.

The V and J genes are TRBV18 and TRBJ2-5. The germline V gene has CDR1 KGHSH and CDR2 LQKENI. The CDR3 covers 11 residues. The CDR3 loop reads CASSGQETQYF.

V and J are TRBV29-1 and TRBJ1-1; TCRdb returns TRBD1, unconfirmable since there is no DNA. Germline values: CDR1 SQVTM, CDR2 ANQGSEA. The CDR3 extends over 13 amino acids. The CDR3 protein is CSVGTHRNTEAFF.

The chain uses TRBV20-1 and TRBJ2-2; TCRdb indicates TRBD1, and absent DNA this call remains unverified. Germline V lookup: CDR1 DFQATT, CDR2 SNEGSKA (reference sequence). This CDR3 is built from 15 residues. The CDR3 sequence: CSAATGAANTGELFF.

This chain joins TRBV3-1 and TRBJ1-5. Germline V gene lookup returns CDR1 LGHDT and CDR2 YNNKEL (reference sequence). The CDR3 is made up of 15 amino acids. CDR3 region: CASSQDVGAGQPQHF.

The CDR3 spells CASSPNGYEQYF. This chain uses TRBV7-8 with TRBJ2-7. CDR1 SGHVS and CDR2 FQNEAQ come from the germline V gene. The CDR3 has 12 amino acids.

The genes are TRBV5-1 and TRBJ1-1. The CDR3 consists of 14 residues. CDR1 is SGHRS, CDR2 YFSETQ, per germline. The CDR3 spells CASSLAVKNTEAFF.

The gene calls are TRBV6-2 or TRBV6-3 and TRBJ2-3; TCRdb's D call, TRBD2, is unchecked because there is no DNA. The CDR3 has 12 amino acids. From germline, CDR1 is MNHEY and CDR2 SVGEGT. The CDR3 protein is CASSQSPDTQYF.

The chain employs TRBV20-1 and TRBJ2-7; TCRdb calls TRBD2, which cannot be checked without DNA. This CDR3 contains 16 residues. From germline, CDR1 is DFQATT and CDR2 SNEGSKA (reference sequence). The CDR3 region is CSARSPLAGGLHEQYF.

The chain couples TRBV18 to TRBJ2-2; TCRdb's D call of TRBD2 is untestable without DNA. The CDR3 extends over 15 amino acids. CDR1 is KGHSH, CDR2 LQKENI, per germline. This CDR3 is CASRPLAGGTGELFF.

This chain connects TRBV7-2 to TRBJ1-6. The CDR3 covers 15 residues. Germline V CDR1 and CDR2: SGHTA, FQGNSA. CDR3 loop: CASSSSSSYNSPLHF. The whole variable domain, filled in from reference TRBV7-2 and TRBJ1-6, reads GAGVSQSPSNKVTEKGKDVELRCDPISGHTALYWYRQSLGQGLEFLIYFQGNSAPDKSGLPSDRFSAERTGGSVSTLTIQRTQQEDSAVYLCASSSSSSYNSPLHFGNGTRLTVT.

CDR3 protein: CASSPGRTGGNQPQHF. The chain links TRBV7-6 to TRBJ1-5; absent DNA, TCRdb's TRBD1 call cannot be checked. The CDR3 extends over 16 amino acids. Germline assignment: CDR1 SGHVS and CDR2 FNYEAQ.